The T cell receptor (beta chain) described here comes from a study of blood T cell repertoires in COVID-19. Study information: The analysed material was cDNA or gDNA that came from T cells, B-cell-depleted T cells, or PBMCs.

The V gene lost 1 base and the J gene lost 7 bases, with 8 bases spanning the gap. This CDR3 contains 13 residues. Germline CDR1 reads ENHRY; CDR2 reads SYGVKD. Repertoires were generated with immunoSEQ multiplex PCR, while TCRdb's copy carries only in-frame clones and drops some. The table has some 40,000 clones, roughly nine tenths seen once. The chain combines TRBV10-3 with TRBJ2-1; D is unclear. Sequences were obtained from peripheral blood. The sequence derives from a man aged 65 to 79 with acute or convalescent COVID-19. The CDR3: CAISEYSPNEQFF. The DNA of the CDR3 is TGTGCCATCAGTGAGTACTCACCGAATGAGCAGTTCTTC.